Listed below are T cell receptor beta chains from one sample, sequenced in a study of cytomegalovirus exposure and HLA in healthy donors. TCRdb keeps only in-frame clones here, not all; method: immunoSEQ multiplex PCR. The table lists 150,000 to 200,000 clones, around 88% of them singletons. What was sequenced was PBMCs. The receptors were sampled from a woman between 18 and 29 years old in good health and CMV-seronegative. CDR3s include the opening cysteine and the closing phenylalanine or tryptophan. D genes are given only for firm matches. Size is omitted from some rows. Given values are once, few, many or a class for expanded clones.

size: -
V: TRBV19
J: TRBJ1-1
D: -
CDR3: CASSILAAGEAFF
DNA: TGTGCCAGTAGTATTTTAGCGGCAGGAGAAGCTTTCTTT

size: -
V: TRBV4-1
J: TRBJ1-3
D: -
CDR3: CASSQSSGNTIYF
DNA: TGCGCCAGCAGCCAGAGCTCTGGAAACACCATATATTTT

size: -
V: TRBV4-2
J: TRBJ1-3
D: -
CDR3: CASSTDIRGGNTIYF
DNA: TGTGCCAGCAGCACGGACATCCGAGGTGGAAACACCATATATTTT

size: -
V: TRBV5-1
J: TRBJ2-2
D: TRBD2
CDR3: CASSLGTSGRATGELFF
DNA: TGCGCCAGCAGCTTGGGGACTAGCGGGAGGGCCACCGGGGAGCTGTTTTTT

size: -
V: TRBV6-4
J: TRBJ1-2
D: TRBD1
CDR3: CASSGDRDYGYTF
DNA: TGTGCCAGCAGTGGGGACAGGGACTATGGCTACACCTTC

size: -
V: TRBV6-1
J: TRBJ1-1
D: -
CDR3: CATQRGGTEAFF
DNA: TGTGCCACCCAGCGGGGGGGAACTGAAGCTTTCTTT

size: once
V: TRBV4-3
J: TRBJ2-7
D: TRBD1
CDR3: CASSQDARQGAIYEQYF
DNA: TGCGCCAGCAGCCAAGATGCGAGACAGGGGGCAATCTACGAGCAGTACTTC

size: -
V: TRBV21-1
J: TRBJ2-4
D: -
CDR3: CASSKELAGISWAKNIQYF
DNA: TGTGCCAGCAGCAAAGAATTAGCGGGAATCTCCTGGGCCAAAAACATTCAGTACTTC

size: -
V: TRBV15
J: TRBJ2-6
D: -
CDR3: CATSRGSGANVLTF
DNA: TGTGCCACCAGTCGGGGAAGTGGGGCCAACGTCCTGACTTTC

size: once
V: TRBV6-5
J: TRBJ1-2
D: TRBD1
CDR3: CASRKGAQNYGYTF
DNA: TGTGCCAGCAGGAAGGGGGCACAGAACTATGGCTACACCTTC

size: -
V: TRBV6-5
J: TRBJ2-5
D: -
CDR3: CASSYDSQETQYF
DNA: TGTGCCAGCAGTTATGACAGCCAAGAGACCCAGTACTTC

size: -
V: TRBV2
J: TRBJ1-4
D: TRBD1
CDR3: CASSPDRGEKLFF
DNA: TGTGCCAGCAGTCCGGACAGGGGTGAAAAACTGTTTTTT

size: once
V: TRBV19
J: TRBJ1-1
D: -
CDR3: CASSMDRGSTEAFF
DNA: TGTGCCAGTAGTATGGATCGGGGGAGCACTGAAGCTTTCTTT

size: once
V: TRBV7-2
J: TRBJ2-1
D: -
CDR3: CASSLYSSYNEQFF
DNA: TGTGCCAGCAGCTTATACAGCTCCTACAATGAGCAGTTCTTC

size: -
V: TRBV9
J: TRBJ2-7
D: -
CDR3: CASSVGVHSEQYF
DNA: TGTGCCAGCAGCGTAGGAGTTCATTCCGAGCAGTACTTC